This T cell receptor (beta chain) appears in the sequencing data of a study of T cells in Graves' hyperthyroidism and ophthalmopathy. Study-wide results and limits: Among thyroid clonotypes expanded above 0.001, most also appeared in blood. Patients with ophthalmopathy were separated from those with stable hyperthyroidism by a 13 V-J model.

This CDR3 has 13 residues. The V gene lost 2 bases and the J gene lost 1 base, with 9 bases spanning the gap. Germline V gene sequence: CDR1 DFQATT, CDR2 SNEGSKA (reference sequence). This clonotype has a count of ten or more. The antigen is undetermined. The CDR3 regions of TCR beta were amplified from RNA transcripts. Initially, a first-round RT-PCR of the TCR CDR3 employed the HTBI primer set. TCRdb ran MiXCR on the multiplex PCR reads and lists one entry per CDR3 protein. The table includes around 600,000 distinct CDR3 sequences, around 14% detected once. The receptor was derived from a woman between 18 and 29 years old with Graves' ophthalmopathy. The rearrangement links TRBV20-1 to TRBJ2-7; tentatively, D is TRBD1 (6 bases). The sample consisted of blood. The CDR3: CSARSGTSYEQYF. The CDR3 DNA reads TGCAGTGCTAGATCCGGGACATCCTACGAGCAGTACTTC.